This T cell receptor (beta chain) was sequenced for a study of T cell changes during pregnancy in multiple sclerosis. Only in-frame clones appear in the TCRdb table, and some are missing; sequencing was by immunoSEQ multiplex PCR. The sample lists more than 55,000 clones, 91% occurring once. The source material was peripheral blood, sampled after pregnancy. The sequence came from a female donor in good health, enrolled as a control in a pregnancy study.

CDR3 residues: CASSLATTGLAGNTIYF. DNA for the CDR3: TGTGCCAGCAGCCTAGCAACTACAGGTTTGGCTGGAAACACCATATATTTT. J is TRBJ1-3 and V is TRBV9; possibly TRBD1 for D (5 bases). Germline CDR1 is SGDLS and CDR2 is YYNGEE. The CDR3 has 17 residues. Between the trimmed V and J ends, which lost 4 bases and 2 bases, there was a span of 19 bases.